This is a list of T cell receptor beta chains from one sample in a study of blood T cell repertoires in COVID-19. TCRdb keeps only in-frame clones here, not all; method: immunoSEQ multiplex PCR. The sample yields 71,000 or so clones, about 80% seen once. The sequenced material came from peripheral blood. The receptors come from a man in his 70s with acute or convalescent COVID-19. Each CDR3 is given without its conserved first and last residue. The D gene is left open where the match is weak.

J gene: TRBJ1-2; D gene: TRBD1; V gene: TRBV5-4; CDR3 protein: ASSMGQGGLTYGYT
J gene: TRBJ2-1; D gene: .; V gene: TRBV27; CDR3 protein: ASSFSPVGTSNFNEQF
J gene: TRBJ2-5; D gene: .; V gene: TRBV12-3/TRBV12-4; CDR3 protein: ASSFGGQETQY
J gene: TRBJ1-2; D gene: .; V gene: TRBV11-2; CDR3 protein: ASSLEPGVRGYT
J gene: TRBJ2-7; D gene: TRBD2; V gene: TRBV5-1; CDR3 protein: ASSSWTSGSYEQY
J gene: TRBJ1-5; D gene: TRBD1; V gene: TRBV12-3/TRBV12-4; CDR3 protein: ASSHAKTGIQH
J gene: TRBJ1-2; D gene: .; V gene: TRBV5-4; CDR3 protein: ASSSGQSNYGYT
J gene: TRBJ2-1; D gene: .; V gene: TRBV5-6; CDR3 protein: ASSISYNEQF
J gene: TRBJ1-4; D gene: TRBD1; V gene: TRBV6-5; CDR3 protein: ASIYGRGPNEKLF
J gene: TRBJ2-5; D gene: TRBD1; V gene: TRBV2; CDR3 protein: ASSAGQGWETQY
J gene: TRBJ2-2; D gene: TRBD2; V gene: TRBV9; CDR3 protein: ASSAPRGRETGELF
J gene: TRBJ2-7; D gene: .; V gene: TRBV6-5; CDR3 protein: ASSFEGQRSQQY
J gene: TRBJ2-1; D gene: .; V gene: TRBV29-1; CDR3 protein: SVGQTDNEQF
J gene: TRBJ1-5; D gene: .; V gene: TRBV6-2/TRBV6-3; CDR3 protein: ASSNRNSNQPQH
J gene: TRBJ1-5; D gene: .; V gene: TRBV5-1; CDR3 protein: ASRSAGLGNQPQH
J gene: TRBJ2-1; D gene: TRBD2; V gene: TRBV7-2; CDR3 protein: ASSQPGLAGGDEQF
J gene: TRBJ2-2; D gene: TRBD1; V gene: TRBV3-1/TRBV3-2; CDR3 protein: ASSPRQGEELF
J gene: TRBJ1-5; D gene: TRBD1; V gene: TRBV12-5; CDR3 protein: ASGLIQGASQPQH
J gene: TRBJ2-2; D gene: TRBD1; V gene: TRBV29-1; CDR3 protein: SVEVGDRANTGELF
J gene: TRBJ1-2; D gene: TRBD1; V gene: TRBV12-5; CDR3 protein: ASGLETGAYGYT
J gene: TRBJ2-2; D gene: .; V gene: TRBV27; CDR3 protein: ASSFQSTGELF
J gene: TRBJ2-5; D gene: .; V gene: TRBV6-2/TRBV6-3; CDR3 protein: ASSYPRETQY